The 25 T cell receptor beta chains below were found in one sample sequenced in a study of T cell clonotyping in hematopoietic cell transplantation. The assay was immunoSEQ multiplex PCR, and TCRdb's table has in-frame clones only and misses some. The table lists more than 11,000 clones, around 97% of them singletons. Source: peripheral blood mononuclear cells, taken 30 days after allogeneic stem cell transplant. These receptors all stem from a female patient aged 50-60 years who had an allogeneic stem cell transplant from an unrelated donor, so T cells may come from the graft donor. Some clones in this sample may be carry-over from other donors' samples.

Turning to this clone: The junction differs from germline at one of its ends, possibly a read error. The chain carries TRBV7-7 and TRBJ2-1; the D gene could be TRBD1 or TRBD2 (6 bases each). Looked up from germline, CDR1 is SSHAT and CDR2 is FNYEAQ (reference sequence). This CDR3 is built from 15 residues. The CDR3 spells CASSPLGGGYNEQFF. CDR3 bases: TGTGCTAGCAGCCCTCTCGGAGGGGGATACAATGAGCAGTTCTTC.

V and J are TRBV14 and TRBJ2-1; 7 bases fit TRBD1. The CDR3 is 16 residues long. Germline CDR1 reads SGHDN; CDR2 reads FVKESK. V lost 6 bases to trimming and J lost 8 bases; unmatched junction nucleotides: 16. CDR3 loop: CASSPMTGYPRDEQFF. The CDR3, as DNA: TGTGCCAGCAGTCCAATGACAGGGTACCCTCGCGATGAGCAGTTCTTC.

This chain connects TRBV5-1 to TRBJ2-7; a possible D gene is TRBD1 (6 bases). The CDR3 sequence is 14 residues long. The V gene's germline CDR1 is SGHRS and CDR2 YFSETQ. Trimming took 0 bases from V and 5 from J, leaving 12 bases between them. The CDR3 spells CASSLGQGFHEQYF. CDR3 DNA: TGCGCCAGCAGCTTGGGCCAGGGGTTCCACGAGCAGTACTTC.

The CDR3 region has the DNA TGTGCCAGCAGCCCCTACAGGGACAGGCCGTTCTATGGCTACACCTTC. This sequence encodes CASSPYRDRPFYGYTF. The J gene is TRBJ1-2, the V gene TRBV9, with 8 positions matching TRBD1. Trimming took 4 bases from V and 4 from J; bases not matched to a gene: 12. There are 16 residues in the CDR3. The germline gives CDR1 SGDLS, CDR2 YYNGEE.

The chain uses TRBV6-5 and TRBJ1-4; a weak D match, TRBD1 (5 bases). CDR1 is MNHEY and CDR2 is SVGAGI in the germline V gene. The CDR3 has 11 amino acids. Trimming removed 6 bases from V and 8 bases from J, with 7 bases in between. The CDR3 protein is CASRRDEKLFF. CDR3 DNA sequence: TGTGCCAGCAGAAGGGACGAAAAACTGTTTTTT.

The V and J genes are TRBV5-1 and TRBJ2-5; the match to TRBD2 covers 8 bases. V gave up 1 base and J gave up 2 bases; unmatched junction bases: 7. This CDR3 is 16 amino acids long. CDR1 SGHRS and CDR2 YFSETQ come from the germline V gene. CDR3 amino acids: CASSLSGGPVQETQYF. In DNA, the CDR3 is TGCGCCAGCAGCTTGAGCGGGGGACCTGTTCAAGAGACCCAGTACTTC.

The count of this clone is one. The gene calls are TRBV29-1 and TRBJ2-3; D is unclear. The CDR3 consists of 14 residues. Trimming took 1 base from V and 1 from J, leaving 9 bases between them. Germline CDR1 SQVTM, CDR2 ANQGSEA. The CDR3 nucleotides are TGCAGCGTTGAAGTCCCGGGTGGCACAGATACGCAGTATTTT. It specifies CSVEVPGGTDTQYF.

CDR3 loop: CAWSRRRVGPYNEQFF. In DNA, the CDR3 is TGTGCCTGGAGTCGAAGGAGGGTAGGGCCTTACAATGAGCAGTTCTTC. The chain is built from TRBV30 and TRBJ2-1, with D possibly TRBD2 on 6 matching bases. The germline gives CDR1 GTSNPN, CDR2 SVGIG (reference sequence). The CDR3 has 16 residues. V was cut by 2 bases and J by 4 bases, with 18 bases left in between. The full variable domain, its missing parts supplied by reference TRBV30 and TRBJ2-1, is SQTIHQWPATLVQPVGSPLSLECTVEGTSNPNLYWYRQAAGRGLQLLFYSVGIGQISSEVPQNLSASRPQDRQFILSSKKLLLSDSGFYLCAWSRRRVGPYNEQFFGPGTRLTVL.

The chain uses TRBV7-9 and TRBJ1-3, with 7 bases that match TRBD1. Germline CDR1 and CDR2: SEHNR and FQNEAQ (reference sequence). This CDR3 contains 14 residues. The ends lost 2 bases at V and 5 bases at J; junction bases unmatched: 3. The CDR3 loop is CASSLTGARNTIYF. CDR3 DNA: TGTGCCAGCAGCTTAACAGGGGCTAGAAACACCATATATTTT.

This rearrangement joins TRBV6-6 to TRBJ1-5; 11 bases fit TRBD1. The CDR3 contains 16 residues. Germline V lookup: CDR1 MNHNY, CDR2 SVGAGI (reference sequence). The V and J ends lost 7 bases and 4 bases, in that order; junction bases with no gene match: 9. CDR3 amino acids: CASIFGQGAGNQPQHF. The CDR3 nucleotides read TGTGCCAGCATTTTTGGACAGGGGGCTGGAAATCAGCCCCAGCATTTT.

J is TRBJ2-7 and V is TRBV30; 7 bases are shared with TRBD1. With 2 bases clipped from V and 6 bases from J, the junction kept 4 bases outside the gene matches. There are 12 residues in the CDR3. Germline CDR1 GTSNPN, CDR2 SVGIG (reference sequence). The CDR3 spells CAWSPTGSEQYF. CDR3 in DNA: TGTGCCTGGAGTCCGACAGGGTCCGAGCAGTACTTC.

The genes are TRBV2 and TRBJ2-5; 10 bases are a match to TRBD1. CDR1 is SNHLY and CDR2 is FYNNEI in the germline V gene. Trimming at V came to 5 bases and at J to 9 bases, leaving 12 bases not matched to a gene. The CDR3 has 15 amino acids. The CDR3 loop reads CASSWGQGPRGAQYF. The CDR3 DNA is TGTGCCAGCAGTTGGGGACAGGGGCCGCGGGGGGCCCAGTACTTC. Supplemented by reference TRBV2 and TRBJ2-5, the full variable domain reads EPEVTQTPSHQVTQMGQEVILRCVPISNHLYFYWYRQILGQKVEFLVSFYNNEISEKSEIFDDQFSVERPDGSNFTLKIRSTKLEDSAMYFCASSWGQGPRGAQYFGPGTRLLVL.

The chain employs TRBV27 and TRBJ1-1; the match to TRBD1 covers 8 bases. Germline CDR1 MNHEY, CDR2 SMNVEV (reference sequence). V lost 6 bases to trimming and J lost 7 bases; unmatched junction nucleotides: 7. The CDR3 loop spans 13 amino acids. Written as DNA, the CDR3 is TGTGCCAGCAGATCTTGGGACAGGATTGAAGCTTTCTTT. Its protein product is CASRSWDRIEAFF.

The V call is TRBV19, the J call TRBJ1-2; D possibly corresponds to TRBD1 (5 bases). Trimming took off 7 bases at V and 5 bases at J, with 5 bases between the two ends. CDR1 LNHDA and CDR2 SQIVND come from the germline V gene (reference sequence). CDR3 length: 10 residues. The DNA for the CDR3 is TGTGCCAGTAAGGGGTATGGCTACACCTTC. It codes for CASKGYGYTF.

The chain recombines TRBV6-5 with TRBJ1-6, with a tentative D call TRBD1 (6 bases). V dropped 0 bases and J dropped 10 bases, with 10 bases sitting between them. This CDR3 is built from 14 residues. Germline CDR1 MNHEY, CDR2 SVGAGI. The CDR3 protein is CASSYSFTGSPLHF. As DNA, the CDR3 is TGTGCCAGCAGTTACTCGTTTACAGGGTCACCCCTCCACTTT.

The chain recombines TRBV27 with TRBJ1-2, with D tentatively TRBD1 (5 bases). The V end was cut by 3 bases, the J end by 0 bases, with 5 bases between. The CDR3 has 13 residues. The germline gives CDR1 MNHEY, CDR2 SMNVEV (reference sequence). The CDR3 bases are TGTGCCAGCAGTTTGGACACTAACTATGGCTACACCTTC. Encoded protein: CASSLDTNYGYTF.

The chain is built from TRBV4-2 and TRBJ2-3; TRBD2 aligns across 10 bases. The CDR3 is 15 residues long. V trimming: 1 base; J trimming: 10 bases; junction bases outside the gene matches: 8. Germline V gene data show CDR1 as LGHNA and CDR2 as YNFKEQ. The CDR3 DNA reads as TGTGCCAGCAGCCAAGCGGGGAGCGGGGGGGATGCGCAGTATTTT. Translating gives CASSQAGSGGDAQYF.

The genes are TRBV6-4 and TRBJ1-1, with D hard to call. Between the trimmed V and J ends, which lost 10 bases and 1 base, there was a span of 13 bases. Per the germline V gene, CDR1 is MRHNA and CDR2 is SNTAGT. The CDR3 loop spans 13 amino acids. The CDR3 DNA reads TGTGCCACCTCGAGCCGGGCGAACACTGAAGCTTTCTTT. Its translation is CATSSRANTEAFF.

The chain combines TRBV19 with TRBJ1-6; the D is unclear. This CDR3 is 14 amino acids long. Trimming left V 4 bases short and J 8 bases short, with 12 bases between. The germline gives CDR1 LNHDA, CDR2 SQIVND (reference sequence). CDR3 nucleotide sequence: TGTGCCAGTAGTACGACCACGATTTATTCACCCCTCCACTTT. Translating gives CASSTTTIYSPLHF.

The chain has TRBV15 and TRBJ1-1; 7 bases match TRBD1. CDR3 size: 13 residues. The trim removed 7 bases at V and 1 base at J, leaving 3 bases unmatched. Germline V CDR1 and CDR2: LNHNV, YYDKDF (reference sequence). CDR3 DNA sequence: TGTGCCACCAAACAGGGGAGGAACACTGAAGCTTTCTTT. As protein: CATKQGRNTEAFF.

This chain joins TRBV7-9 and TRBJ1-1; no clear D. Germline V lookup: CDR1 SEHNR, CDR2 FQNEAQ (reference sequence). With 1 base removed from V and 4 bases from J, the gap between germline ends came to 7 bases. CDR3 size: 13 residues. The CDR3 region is CASSLGTFTEAFF. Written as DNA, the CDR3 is TGTGCCAGCAGCTTAGGGACCTTCACTGAAGCTTTCTTT.

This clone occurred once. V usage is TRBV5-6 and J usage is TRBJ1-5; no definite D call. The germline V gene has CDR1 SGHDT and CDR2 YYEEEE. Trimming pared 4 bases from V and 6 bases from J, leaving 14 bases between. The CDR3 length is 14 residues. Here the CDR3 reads CASSRWEEGQPQHF. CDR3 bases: TGTGCCAGCAGCCGCTGGGAGGAGGGTCAGCCCCAGCATTTT.

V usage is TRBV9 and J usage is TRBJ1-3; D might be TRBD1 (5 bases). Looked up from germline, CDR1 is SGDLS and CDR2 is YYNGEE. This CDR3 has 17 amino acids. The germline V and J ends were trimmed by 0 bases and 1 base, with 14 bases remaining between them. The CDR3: CASSVAPGPTSGNTIYF. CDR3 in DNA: TGTGCCAGCAGCGTAGCTCCGGGACCCACTTCTGGAAACACCATATATTTT.

The CDR3 bases are TGCAGTGCTAGAGATATTTATACGCAGTATTTT. Its translation is CSARDIYTQYF. The chain has TRBV20-1 and TRBJ2-3; D ambiguous. Germline V gives CDR1 DFQATT, CDR2 SNEGSKA (reference sequence). Trimming stripped 0 bases from V and 7 bases from J, with 5 bases between. CDR3 length equals 11 residues.

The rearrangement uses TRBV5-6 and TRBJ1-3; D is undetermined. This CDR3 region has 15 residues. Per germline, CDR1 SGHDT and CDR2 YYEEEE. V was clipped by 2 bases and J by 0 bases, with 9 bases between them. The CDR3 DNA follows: TGTGCCAGCAGCTTTACTCCCGGCTCTGGAAACACCATATATTTT. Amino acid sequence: CASSFTPGSGNTIYF.